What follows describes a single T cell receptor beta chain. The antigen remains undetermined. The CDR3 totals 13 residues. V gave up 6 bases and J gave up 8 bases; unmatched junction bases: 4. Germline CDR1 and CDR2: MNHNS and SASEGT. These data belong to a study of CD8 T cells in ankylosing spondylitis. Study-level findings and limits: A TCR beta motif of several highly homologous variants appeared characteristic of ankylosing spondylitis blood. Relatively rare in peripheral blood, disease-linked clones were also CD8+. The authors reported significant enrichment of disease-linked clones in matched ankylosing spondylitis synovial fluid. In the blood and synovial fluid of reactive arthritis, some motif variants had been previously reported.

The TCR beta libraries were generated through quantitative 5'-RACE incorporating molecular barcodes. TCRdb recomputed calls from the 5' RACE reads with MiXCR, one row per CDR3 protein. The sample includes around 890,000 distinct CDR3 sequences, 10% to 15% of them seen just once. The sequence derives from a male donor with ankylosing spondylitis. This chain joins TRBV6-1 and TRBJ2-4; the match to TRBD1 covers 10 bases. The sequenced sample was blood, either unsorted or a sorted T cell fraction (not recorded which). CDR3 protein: CASRGQGWHIQYF. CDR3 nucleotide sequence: TGTGCCAGCAGGGGACAGGGGTGGCACATTCAGTACTTC.